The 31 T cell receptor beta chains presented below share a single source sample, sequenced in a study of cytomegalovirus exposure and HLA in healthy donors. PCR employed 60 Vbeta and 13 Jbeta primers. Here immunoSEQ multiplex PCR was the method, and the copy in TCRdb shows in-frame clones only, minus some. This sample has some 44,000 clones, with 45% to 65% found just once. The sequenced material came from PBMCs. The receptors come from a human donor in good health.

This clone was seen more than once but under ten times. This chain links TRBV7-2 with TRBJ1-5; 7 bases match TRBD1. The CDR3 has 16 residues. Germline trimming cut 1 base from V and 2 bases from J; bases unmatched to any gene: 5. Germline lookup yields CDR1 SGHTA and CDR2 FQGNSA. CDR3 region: CASSLVTGLGNQPQHF. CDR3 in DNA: TGTGCCAGCAGCTTAGTGACAGGGTTGGGCAATCAGCCCCAGCATTTT.

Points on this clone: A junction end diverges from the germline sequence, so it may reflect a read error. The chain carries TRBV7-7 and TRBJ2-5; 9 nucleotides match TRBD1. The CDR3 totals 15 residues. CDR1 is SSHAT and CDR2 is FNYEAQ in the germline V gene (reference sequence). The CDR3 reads CASSQTGGGQETQYF. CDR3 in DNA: TGTGCTAGCAGTCAAACAGGGGGCGGGCAAGAGACCCAGTACTTC.

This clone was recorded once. The CDR3: CASSQGLAGVLETQYF. The CDR3 DNA follows: TGTGCCAGCAGCCAAGGGCTAGCGGGAGTTTTAGAGACCCAGTACTTC. The chain carries TRBV4-2 and TRBJ2-5; TRBD2 matches at 10 bases. The CDR3 extends over 16 amino acids. V shed 1 base, J shed 4 bases, and the junction held 6 bases outside the gene matches. Germline V gene data show CDR1 as LGHNA and CDR2 as YNFKEQ.

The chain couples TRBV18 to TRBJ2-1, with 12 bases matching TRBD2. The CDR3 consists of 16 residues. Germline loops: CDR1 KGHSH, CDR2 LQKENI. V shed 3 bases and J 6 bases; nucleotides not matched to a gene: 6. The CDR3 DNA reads TGTGCCAGCTCACCGACTAGCGGGGGCCTGGGCAATGAGCAGTTCTTC. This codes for CASSPTSGGLGNEQFF.

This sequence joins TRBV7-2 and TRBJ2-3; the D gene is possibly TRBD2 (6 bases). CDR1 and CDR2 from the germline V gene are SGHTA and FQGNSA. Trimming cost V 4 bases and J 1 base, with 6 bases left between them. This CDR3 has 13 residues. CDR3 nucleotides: TGTGCCAGCAGCTCGGGGGGCACAGATACGCAGTATTTT. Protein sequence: CASSSGGTDTQYF. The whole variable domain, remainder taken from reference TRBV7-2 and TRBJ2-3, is GAGVSQSPSNKVTEKGKDVELRCDPISGHTALYWYRQSLGQGLEFLIYFQGNSAPDKSGLPSDRFSAERTGGSVSTLTIQRTQQEDSAVYLCASSSGGTDTQYFGPGTRLTVL.

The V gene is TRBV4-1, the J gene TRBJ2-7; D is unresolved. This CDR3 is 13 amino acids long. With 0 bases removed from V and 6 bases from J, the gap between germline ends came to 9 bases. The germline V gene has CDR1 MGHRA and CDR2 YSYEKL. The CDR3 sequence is CASSQDTPSEQYF. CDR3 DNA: TGCGCCAGCAGCCAAGATACTCCTAGCGAGCAGTACTTC.

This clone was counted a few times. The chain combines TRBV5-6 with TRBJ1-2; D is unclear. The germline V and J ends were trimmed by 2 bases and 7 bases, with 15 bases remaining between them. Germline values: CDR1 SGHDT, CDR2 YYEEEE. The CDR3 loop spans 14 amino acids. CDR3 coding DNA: TGTGCCAGCAGCTTTCGGAGGGCGGTCGGTGGCTACACCTTC. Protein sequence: CASSFRRAVGGYTF.

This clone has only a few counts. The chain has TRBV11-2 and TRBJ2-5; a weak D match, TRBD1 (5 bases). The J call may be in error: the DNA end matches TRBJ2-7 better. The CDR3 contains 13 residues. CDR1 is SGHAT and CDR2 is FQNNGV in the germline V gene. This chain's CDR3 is CASSLRTSHEQYF. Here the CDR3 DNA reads TGTGCCAGCAGCCTTAGGACATCCCACGAGCAGTACTTC.

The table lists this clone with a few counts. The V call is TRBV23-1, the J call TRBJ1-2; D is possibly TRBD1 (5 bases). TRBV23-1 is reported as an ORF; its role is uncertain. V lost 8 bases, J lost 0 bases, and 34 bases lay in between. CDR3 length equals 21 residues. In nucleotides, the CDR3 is TGCGCCAGCCCTGGCAGTCTGGGGGGGATCTGGTGGGTGTCAACTAACTATGGCTACACCTTC. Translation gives CASPGSLGGIWWVSTNYGYTF.

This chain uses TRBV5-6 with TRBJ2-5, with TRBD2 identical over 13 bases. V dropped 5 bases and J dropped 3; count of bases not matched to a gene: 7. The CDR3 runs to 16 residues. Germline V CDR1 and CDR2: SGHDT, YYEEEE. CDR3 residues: CASSRGLAGVEETQYF. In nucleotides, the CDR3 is TGTGCCAGCAGTCGTGGACTAGCGGGAGTGGAAGAGACCCAGTACTTC.

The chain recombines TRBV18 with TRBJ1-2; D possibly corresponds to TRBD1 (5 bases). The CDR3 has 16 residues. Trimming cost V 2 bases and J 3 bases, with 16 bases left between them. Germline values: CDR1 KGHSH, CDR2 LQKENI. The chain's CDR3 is CASSPFAGQADYGYTF. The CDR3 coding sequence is TGTGCCAGCTCACCATTCGCAGGGCAGGCAGACTATGGCTACACCTTC.

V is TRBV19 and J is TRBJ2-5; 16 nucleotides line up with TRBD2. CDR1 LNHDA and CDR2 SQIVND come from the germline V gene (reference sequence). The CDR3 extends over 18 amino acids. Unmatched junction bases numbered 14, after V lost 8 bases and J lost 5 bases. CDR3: CASRPYPGLAGGRETQYF. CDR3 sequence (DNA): TGTGCCAGTCGGCCCTACCCGGGACTAGCGGGGGGGCGCGAGACCCAGTACTTC.

DNA for the CDR3: TGTGCCAGCAGCTTATCCGCAGGGGAGACCCAGTACTTC. It specifies CASSLSAGETQYF. The rearrangement links TRBV7-3 to TRBJ2-5, with TRBD1 as a possible D gene (5 bases). In germline, CDR1 is SGHTA, CDR2 FQGTGA. CDR3 size: 13 residues. V was clipped by 2 bases and J by 5 bases, with 9 bases between them.

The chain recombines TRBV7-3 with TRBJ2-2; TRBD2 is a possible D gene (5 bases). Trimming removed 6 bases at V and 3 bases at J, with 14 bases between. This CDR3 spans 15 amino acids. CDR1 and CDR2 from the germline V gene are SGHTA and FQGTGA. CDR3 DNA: TGTGCCAGCAGGCCGGAACTAGGCTACACCGGGGAGCTGTTTTTT. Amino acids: CASRPELGYTGELFF. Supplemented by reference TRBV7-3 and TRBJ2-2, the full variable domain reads GAGVSQTPSNKVTEKGKYVELRCDPISGHTALYWYRQSLGQGPEFLIYFQGTGAADDSGLPNDRFFAVRPEGSVSTLKIQRTERGDSAVYLCASRPELGYTGELFFGEGSRLTVL.

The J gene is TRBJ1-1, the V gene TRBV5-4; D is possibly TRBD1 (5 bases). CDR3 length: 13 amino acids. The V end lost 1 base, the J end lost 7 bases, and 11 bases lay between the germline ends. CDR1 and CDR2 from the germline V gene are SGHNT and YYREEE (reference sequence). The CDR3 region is CASSLNRGSEAFF. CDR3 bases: TGTGCCAGCAGCTTGAATCGGGGGAGTGAAGCTTTCTTT.

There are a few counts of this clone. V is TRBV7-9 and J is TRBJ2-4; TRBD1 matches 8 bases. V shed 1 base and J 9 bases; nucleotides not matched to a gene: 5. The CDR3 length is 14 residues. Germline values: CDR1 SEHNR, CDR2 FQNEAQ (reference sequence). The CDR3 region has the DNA TGTGCCAGCAGCTTAGGGGACAGGAGGGGCATTCAGTACTTC. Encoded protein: CASSLGDRRGIQYF. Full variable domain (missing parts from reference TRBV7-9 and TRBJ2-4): DTGVSQNPRHKITKRGQNVTFRCDPISEHNRLYWYRQTLGQGPEFLTYFQNEAQLEKSRLLSDRFSAERPKGSFSTLEIQRTEQGDSAMYLCASSLGDRRGIQYFGAGTRLSVL.

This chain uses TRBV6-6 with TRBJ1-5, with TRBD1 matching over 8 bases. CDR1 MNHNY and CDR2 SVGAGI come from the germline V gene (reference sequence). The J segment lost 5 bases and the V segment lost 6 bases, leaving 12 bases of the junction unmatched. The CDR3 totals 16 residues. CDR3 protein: CASSSPGQDRYQPQHF. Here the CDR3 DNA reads TGTGCCAGCAGCTCTCCGGGACAGGACCGATATCAGCCCCAGCATTTT.

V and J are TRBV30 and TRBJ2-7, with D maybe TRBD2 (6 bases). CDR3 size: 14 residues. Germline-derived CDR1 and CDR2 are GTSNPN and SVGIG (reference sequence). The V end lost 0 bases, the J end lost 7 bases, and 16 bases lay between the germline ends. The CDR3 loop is CAWSVWRASGEQYF. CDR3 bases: TGTGCCTGGAGTGTTTGGAGGGCCTCGGGGGAGCAGTACTTC.

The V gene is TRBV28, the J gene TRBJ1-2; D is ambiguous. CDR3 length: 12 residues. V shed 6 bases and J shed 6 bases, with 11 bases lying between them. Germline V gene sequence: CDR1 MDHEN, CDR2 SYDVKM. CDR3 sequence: CASSPPPDGYTF. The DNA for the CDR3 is TGTGCCAGCAGCCCCCCCCCTGATGGCTACACCTTC.

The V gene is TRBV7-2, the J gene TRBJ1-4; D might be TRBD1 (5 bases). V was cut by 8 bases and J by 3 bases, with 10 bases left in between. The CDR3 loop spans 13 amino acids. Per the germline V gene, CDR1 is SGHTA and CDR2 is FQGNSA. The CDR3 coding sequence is TGTGCCAGCCGGCAGGGCCCTAATGAAAAACTGTTTTTT. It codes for CASRQGPNEKLFF.

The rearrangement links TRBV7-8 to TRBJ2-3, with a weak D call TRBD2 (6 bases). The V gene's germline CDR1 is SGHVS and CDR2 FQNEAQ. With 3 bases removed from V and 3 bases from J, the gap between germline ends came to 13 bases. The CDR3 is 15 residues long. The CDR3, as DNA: TGTGCCAGCAGCTTCCTCGGGACTTCAACAGATACGCAGTATTTT. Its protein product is CASSFLGTSTDTQYF.

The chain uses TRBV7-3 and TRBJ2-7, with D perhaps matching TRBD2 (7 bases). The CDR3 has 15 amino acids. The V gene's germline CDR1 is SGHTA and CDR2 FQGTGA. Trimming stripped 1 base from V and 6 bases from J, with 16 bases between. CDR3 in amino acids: CASSLSGGRVGEQYF. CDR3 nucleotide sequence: TGTGCCAGCAGCTTAAGCGGGGGCAGGGTCGGCGAGCAGTACTTC. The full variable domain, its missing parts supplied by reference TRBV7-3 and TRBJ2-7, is GAGVSQTPSNKVTEKGKYVELRCDPISGHTALYWYRQSLGQGPEFLIYFQGTGAADDSGLPNDRFFAVRPEGSVSTLKIQRTERGDSAVYLCASSLSGGRVGEQYFGPGTRLTVT.

The CDR3 DNA reads as TGTGCCTGGAGTCCTGGACTCTCCCACAGGGGGACCCAAGAGACCCAGTACTTC. Its protein is CAWSPGLSHRGTQETQYF. The V and J genes are TRBV30 and TRBJ2-5, with 8 bases matching TRBD1. The CDR3 spans 18 residues. Germline-derived CDR1 and CDR2 are GTSNPN and SVGIG (reference sequence). The V segment lost 2 bases and the J segment 1 base; nucleotides outside the gene matches: 15.

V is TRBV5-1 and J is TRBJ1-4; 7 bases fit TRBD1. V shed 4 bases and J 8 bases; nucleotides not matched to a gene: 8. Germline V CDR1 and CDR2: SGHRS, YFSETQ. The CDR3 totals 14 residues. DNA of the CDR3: TGCGCCAGCAGCCCACAGGGGTTGAGGGAAAAACTGTTTTTT. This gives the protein CASSPQGLREKLFF.

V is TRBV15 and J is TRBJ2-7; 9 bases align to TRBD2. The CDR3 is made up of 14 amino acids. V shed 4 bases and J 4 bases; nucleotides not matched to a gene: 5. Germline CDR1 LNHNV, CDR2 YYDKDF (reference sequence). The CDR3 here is CATSNLAGKYEQYF. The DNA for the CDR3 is TGTGCCACCAGCAATCTAGCGGGAAAGTACGAGCAGTACTTC.

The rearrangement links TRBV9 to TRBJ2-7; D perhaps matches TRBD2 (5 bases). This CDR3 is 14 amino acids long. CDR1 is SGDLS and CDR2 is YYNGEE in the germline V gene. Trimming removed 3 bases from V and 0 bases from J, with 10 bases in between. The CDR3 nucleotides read TGTGCCAGCAGCGCGGACTTCCTCTCCTACGAGCAGTACTTC. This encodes CASSADFLSYEQYF.

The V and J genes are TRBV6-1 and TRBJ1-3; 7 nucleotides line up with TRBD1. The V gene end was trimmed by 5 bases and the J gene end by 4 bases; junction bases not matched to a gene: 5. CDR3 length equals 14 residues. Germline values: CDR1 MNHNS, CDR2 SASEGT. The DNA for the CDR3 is TGTGCCAGCAGTACAGGGGCAGCCGGAAACACCATATATTTT. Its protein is CASSTGAAGNTIYF.

The CDR3 nucleotides are TGTGCCAGCAGCCCCGACCCCTGGACAGGGGTTAACACCGGGGAGCTGTTTTTT. Translation gives CASSPDPWTGVNTGELFF. The chain is built from TRBV4-2 and TRBJ2-2, with TRBD1 identical over 9 bases. The CDR3 totals 18 residues. J was trimmed by 2 bases and V by 4 bases; bases with no gene match: 11. Per germline, CDR1 LGHNA and CDR2 YNFKEQ.

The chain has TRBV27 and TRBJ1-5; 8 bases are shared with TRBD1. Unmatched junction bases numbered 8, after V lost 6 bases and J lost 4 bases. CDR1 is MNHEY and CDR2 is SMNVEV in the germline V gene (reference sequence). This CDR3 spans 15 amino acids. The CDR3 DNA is TGTGCCAGCAGCCCAGGACAGGGTTCGAATCAGCCCCAGCATTTT. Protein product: CASSPGQGSNQPQHF.

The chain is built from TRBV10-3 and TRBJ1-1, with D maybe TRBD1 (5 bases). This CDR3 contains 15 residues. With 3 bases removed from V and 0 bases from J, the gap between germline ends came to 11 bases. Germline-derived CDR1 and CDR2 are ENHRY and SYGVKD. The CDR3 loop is CAISEARQLNTEAFF. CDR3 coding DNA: TGTGCCATCAGTGAAGCAAGACAGCTGAACACTGAAGCTTTCTTT.

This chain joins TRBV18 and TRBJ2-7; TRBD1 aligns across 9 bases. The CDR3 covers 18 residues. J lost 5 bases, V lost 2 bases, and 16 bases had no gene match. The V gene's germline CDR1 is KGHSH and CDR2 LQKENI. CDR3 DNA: TGTGCCAGCTCACCAATCATATCGCGGGCGGGACAGGGCGACGAGCAGTACTTC. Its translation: CASSPIISRAGQGDEQYF. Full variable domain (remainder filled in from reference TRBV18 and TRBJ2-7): NAGVMQNPRHLVRRRGQEARLRCSPMKGHSHVYWYRQLPEEGLKFMVYLQKENIIDESGMPKERFSAEFPKEGPSILRIQQVVRGDSAAYFCASSPIISRAGQGDEQYFGPGTRLTVT.